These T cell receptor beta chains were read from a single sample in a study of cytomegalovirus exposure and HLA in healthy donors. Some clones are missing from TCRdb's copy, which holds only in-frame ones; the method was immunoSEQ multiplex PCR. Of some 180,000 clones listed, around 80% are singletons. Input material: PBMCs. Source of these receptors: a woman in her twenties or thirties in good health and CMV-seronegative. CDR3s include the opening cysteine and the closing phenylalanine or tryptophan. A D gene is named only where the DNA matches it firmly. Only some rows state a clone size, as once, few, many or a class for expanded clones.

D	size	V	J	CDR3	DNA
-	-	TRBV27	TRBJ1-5	CASSLSGTHGRNQPQHF	TGTGCCAGCAGTTTATCTGGGACACACGGAAGAAATCAGCCCCAGCATTTT
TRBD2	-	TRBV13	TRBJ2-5	CASSSGLQETQYF	TGTGCCAGCAGCTCGGGACTACAGGAGACCCAGTACTTC
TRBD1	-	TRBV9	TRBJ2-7	CASSGPGTGREQYF	TGTGCCAGCAGCGGGCCCGGGACAGGGCGCGAGCAGTACTTC
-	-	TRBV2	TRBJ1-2	CASSYTRDIFYGYTF	TGTGCCAGCAGCTACACCCGGGACATCTTCTATGGCTACACCTTC
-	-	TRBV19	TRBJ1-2	CASSIDEWRDGYTF	TGTGCCAGTAGTATAGACGAATGGAGGGATGGCTACACCTTC
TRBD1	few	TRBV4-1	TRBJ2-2	CASSRTGYTGELFF	TGCGCCAGCAGTCGGACAGGATACACCGGGGAGCTGTTTTTT
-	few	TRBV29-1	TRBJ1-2	CSVDRGFQQPYGYTF	TGCAGCGTTGATCGGGGTTTCCAGCAACCCTATGGCTACACCTTC
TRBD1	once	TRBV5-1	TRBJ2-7	CASSSGQATYEQYF	TGCGCCAGCAGCTCCGGACAGGCTACCTACGAGCAGTACTTC
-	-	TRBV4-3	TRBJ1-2	CASSHDTHRGYTF	TGCGCCAGCAGCCACGATACCCATCGGGGCTACACCTTC
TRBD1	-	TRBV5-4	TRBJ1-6	CASSLANRGNSPLHF	TGTGCCAGCAGCTTGGCCAACAGGGGTAATTCACCCCTCCACTTT
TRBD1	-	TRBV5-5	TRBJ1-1	CASSQHRDRSTEAFF	TGTGCCAGCAGCCAACACCGGGACAGGTCGACCGAAGCTTTCTTT
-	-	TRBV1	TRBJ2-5	CTSSQCGTKETQYF	TGCACCAGCAGCCAGTGCGGGACCAAAGAGACCCAGTACTTC
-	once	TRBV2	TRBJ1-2	CASSEFGRTITF	TGTGCCAGCAGTGAATTTGGCAGGACAATCACCTTC
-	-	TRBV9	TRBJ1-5	CASSVWAADNQPQHF	TGTGCCAGCAGCGTATGGGCAGCAGACAATCAGCCCCAGCATTTT
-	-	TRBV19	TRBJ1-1	CASSEGYTEAFF	TGTGCCAGCAGCGAGGGCTACACTGAAGCTTTCTTT
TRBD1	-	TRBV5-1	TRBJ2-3	CASKTGQGVDTQYF	TGCGCCAGCAAAACGGGACAGGGAGTAGATACGCAGTATTTT
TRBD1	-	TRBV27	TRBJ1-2	CASSLWSGGRDGYTF	TGTGCCAGCAGTTTATGGTCAGGGGGCCGGGATGGCTACACCTTC
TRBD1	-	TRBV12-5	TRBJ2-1	CASGFWTGNQNEQFF	TGTGCTAGTGGTTTTTGGACAGGAAACCAAAATGAGCAGTTCTTC
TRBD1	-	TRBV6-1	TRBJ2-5	CASSGGQGEGETQYF	TGTGCCAGCAGTGGAGGACAGGGTGAGGGAGAGACCCAGTACTTC
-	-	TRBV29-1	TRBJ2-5	CSVDLLDRGQETQYF	TGCAGCGTTGATTTATTGGACAGAGGACAAGAGACCCAGTACTTC
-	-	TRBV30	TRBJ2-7	CAWIQTGYEQYF	TGTGCCTGGATACAAACAGGTTACGAGCAGTACTTC
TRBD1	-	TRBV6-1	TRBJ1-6	CASSLDRVGSPLHF	TGTGCCAGCAGCCTAGACAGGGTCGGCTCACCCCTCCACTTT
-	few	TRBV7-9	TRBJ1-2	CASSPTAGGGFYGYTF	TGTGCCAGCAGCCCTACGGCGGGGGGGGGCTTCTATGGCTACACCTTC
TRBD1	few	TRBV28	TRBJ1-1	CASSLGDRGTEAFF	TGTGCCAGCAGTCTAGGGGACAGGGGGACTGAAGCTTTCTTT
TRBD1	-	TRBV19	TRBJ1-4	CASSITTGSDEKLFF	TGTGCCAGTAGTATTACGACAGGGTCGGATGAAAAACTGTTTTTT
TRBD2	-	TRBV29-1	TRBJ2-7	CSVDGGGYEQYF	TGCAGCGTCGACGGGGGAGGGTACGAGCAGTACTTC
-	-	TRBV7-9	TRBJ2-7	CASSLSPSF	TGTGCCAGCAGCTTATCCCCCAGCTTC
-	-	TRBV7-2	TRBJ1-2	CASSFRGYGYTF	TGTGCCAGCAGCTTCCGGGGCTATGGCTACACCTTC
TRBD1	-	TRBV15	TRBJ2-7	CATSPGQGPYEQYF	TGTGCCACCAGCCCCGGACAGGGCCCCTACGAGCAGTACTTC
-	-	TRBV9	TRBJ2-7	CASSVGFLLDEQYF	TGTGCCAGCAGCGTAGGTTTCCTACTTGACGAGCAGTACTTC
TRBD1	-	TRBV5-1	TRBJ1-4	CASSLGTGMTNEKLFF	TGCGCCAGCAGCTTGGGGACAGGGATGACTAATGAAAAACTGTTTTTT
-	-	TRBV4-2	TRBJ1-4	CASSQGRGEKLFF	TGTGCCAGCAGCCAGGGGAGAGGTGAAAAACTGTTTTTT
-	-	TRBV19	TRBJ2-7	CASRTAGEGSEQYF	TGTGCCAGTAGAACAGCAGGGGAGGGAAGCGAGCAGTACTTC
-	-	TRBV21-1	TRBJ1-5	CASTGQVGEQPQHF	TGTGCCAGCACGGGACAGGTGGGGGAACAGCCCCAGCATTTT
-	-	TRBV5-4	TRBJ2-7	CASGGSYEQYF	TGTGCCAGCGGCGGCTCCTACGAGCAGTACTTC
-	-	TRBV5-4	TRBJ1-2	CASSKQGPYGYTF	TGTGCCAGCAGCAAACAGGGCCCCTATGGCTACACCTTC
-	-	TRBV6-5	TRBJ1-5	CASRDGHSNQPQHF	TGTGCCAGCAGGGACGGACACAGCAATCAGCCCCAGCATTTT
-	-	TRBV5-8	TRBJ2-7	CASSLGPHGASSYEQYF	TGTGCCAGCAGCTTGGGGCCCCATGGGGCAAGCTCCTACGAGCAGTACTTC
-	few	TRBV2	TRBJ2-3	CASSTDNTDTQYF	TGTGCCAGCAGTACAGACAACACAGATACGCAGTATTTT
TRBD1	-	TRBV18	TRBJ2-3	CASSDTGTGRTDTQYF	TGTGCCAGCTCAGATACCGGGACAGGGAGGACAGATACGCAGTATTTT
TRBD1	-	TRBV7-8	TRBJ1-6	CASSQDQGASPLHF	TGTGCCAGCAGCCAAGACCAGGGGGCTTCACCCCTCCACTTT
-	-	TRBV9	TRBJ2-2	CASSGGQYTGELFF	TGTGCCAGCAGCGGTGGACAGTACACCGGGGAGCTGTTTTTT
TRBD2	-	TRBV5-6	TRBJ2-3	CASSGGFGLGRASTDTQYF	TGTGCCAGCTCGGGAGGTTTCGGGTTGGGCAGGGCTAGCACAGATACGCAGTATTTT
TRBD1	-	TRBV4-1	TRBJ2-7	CASSQTGQLGYEQYF	TGCGCCAGCAGTCAGACGGGACAGTTAGGATACGAGCAGTACTTC
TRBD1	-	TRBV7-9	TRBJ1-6	CASSLVRPGGRSPLHF	TGTGCCAGCAGCTTAGTCCGTCCAGGGGGTAGGTCACCCCTCCACTTT
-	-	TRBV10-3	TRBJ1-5	CAISESAGNQPQHF	TGTGCCATCAGTGAGTCGGCCGGGAATCAGCCCCAGCATTTT
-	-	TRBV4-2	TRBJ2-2	CASSPVLEAGNTGELFF	TGTGCCAGCAGCCCGGTGTTGGAAGCGGGGAACACCGGGGAGCTGTTTTTT
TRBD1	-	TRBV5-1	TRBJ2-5	CASSLIGQGVPRETQYF	TGCGCCAGCAGTTTAATTGGACAGGGGGTTCCTAGGGAGACCCAGTACTTC
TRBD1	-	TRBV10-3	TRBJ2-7	CAISDLQGKIEQYF	TGTGCCATCAGTGACCTACAGGGGAAAATTGAGCAGTACTTC
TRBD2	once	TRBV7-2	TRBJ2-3	CASSLGGGNTQYF	TGTGCCAGCAGCTTAGGGGGGGGGAATACGCAGTATTTT
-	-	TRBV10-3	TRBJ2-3	CAISEGPGDTQYF	TGTGCCATCAGTGAGGGCCCGGGGGATACGCAGTATTTT
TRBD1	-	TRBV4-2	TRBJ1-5	CASSPRVQGAQPQHF	TGTGCCAGCAGTCCAAGGGTACAGGGGGCTCAGCCCCAGCATTTT